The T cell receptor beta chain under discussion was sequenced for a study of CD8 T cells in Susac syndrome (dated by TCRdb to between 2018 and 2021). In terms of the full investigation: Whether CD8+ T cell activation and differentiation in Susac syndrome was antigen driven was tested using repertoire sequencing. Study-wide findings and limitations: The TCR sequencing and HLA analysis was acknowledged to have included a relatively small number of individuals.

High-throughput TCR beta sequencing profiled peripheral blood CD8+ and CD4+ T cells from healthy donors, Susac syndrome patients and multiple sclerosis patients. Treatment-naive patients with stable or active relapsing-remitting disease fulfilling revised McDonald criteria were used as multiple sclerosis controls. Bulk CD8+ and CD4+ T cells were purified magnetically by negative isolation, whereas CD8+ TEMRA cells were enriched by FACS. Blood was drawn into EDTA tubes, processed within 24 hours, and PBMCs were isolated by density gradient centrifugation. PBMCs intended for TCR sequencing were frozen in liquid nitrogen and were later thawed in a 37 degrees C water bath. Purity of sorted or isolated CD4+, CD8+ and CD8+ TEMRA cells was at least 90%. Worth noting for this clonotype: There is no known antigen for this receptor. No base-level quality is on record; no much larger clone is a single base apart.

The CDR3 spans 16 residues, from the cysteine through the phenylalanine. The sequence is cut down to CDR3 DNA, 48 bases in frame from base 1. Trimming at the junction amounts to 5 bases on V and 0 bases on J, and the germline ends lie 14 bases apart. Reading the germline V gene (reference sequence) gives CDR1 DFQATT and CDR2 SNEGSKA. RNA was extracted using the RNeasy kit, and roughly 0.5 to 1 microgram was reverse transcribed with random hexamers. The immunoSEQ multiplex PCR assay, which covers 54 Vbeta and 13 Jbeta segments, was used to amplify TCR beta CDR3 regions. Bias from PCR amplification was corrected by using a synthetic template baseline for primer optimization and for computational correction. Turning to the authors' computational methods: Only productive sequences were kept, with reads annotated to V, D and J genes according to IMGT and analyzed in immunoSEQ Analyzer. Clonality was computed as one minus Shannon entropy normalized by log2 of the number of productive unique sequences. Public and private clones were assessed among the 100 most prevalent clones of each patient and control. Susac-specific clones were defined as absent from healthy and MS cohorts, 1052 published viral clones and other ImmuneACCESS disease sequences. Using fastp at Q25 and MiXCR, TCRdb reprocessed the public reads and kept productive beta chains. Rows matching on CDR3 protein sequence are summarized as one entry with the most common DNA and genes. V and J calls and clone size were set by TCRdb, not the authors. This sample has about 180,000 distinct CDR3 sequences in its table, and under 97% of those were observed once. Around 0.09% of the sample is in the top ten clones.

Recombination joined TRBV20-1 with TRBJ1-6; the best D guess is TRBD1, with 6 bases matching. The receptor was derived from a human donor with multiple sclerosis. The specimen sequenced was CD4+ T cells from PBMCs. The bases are TGCAGTGCTCGAGCAGGGGAGTACTCCTATAATTCACCCCTCCACTTT. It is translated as CSARAGEYSYNSPLHF.